This entry lists 20 T cell receptor beta chains sequenced from one sample in a study of radiation and T cells in renal cell carcinoma (dated by TCRdb to about 2020). Preparation of the library involved the immunoSEQ multiplex PCR assay. Entries here come from immuneACCESS through TCRdb and include only in-frame sequences with V and J called. Some clones fail to appear in such tables; in the studies checked, an unresolved V gene covers under half of the shortfall, and the cause of the remainder is unknown. The sample records some 25,000 clones, about 62% of which are singletons. The ten biggest clones cover about 22% of the sample. In light of the paper, this sample's time point label describes: tumor resected at nephrectomy. In the paper's terms, the treatment or condition label means: treatment-naive control, cytoreductive nephrectomy. Here the sequenced sample was tumor tissue, taken from a patient whose treatment was nephrectomy without radiotherapy. Receptors were obtained from a man aged 35 to 55 with renal cell carcinoma.

The chain links TRBV28 to TRBJ1-4, with D hard to call. The CDR3 consists of 14 residues. V lost 5 bases, J lost 2 bases, and 9 bases lay in between. Germline CDR1 reads MDHEN; CDR2 reads SYDVKM. CDR3 bases: TGTGCCAGCAGTCGGTTGGGGACTAATGAAAAACTGTTTTTT. Translating gives CASSRLGTNEKLFF.

Turning to this clone: Other DNA sequences in the sample encode the same CDR3. The chain joins TRBV2 to TRBJ1-1; possibly TRBD1 for D (6 bases). The CDR3 runs to 14 residues. Germline values: CDR1 SNHLY, CDR2 FYNNEI. V lost 4 bases and J lost 0, with 9 bases in between. CDR3 sequence: CASSVRDMNTEAFF. Here the CDR3 DNA reads TGTGCCAGCAGTGTCCGGGACATGAACACTGAAGCTTTCTTT.

The rearrangement uses TRBV7-2 and TRBJ1-1; weak D call: TRBD1 (5 bases). CDR1 is SGHTA, CDR2 FQGNSA, per germline. CDR3 length: 14 residues. V dropped 5 bases and J dropped 6 bases, with 16 bases sitting between them. CDR3 sequence reads: CASSPPSRDAEAFF. The DNA of the CDR3 is TGTGCCAGCAGCCCGCCGAGCAGGGACGCTGAAGCTTTCTTT.

This clone was detected only a few times. The chain recombines TRBV7-2 with TRBJ1-5, with no clear D. The V and J ends lost 0 bases and 1 base respectively, with 4 bases between them. The length of the CDR3 is 14 residues. Germline V gives CDR1 SGHTA, CDR2 FQGNSA. CDR3 amino acids: CASSLAGSNQPQHF. The CDR3 DNA sequence: TGTGCCAGCAGCTTAGCGGGGAGCAATCAGCCCCAGCATTTT. The variable domain in full, completed from reference TRBV7-2 and TRBJ1-5, reads GAGVSQSPSNKVTEKGKDVELRCDPISGHTALYWYRQSLGQGLEFLIYFQGNSAPDKSGLPSDRFSAERTGGSVSTLTIQRTQQEDSAVYLCASSLAGSNQPQHFGDGTRLSIL.

With regard to this clone: A junction end diverges from the germline sequence, so it may reflect a read error. The chain uses TRBV29-1 and TRBJ2-1, with 10 bases lining up with TRBD2. Germline values: CDR1 SQVTM, CDR2 ANQGSEA. The CDR3 is 14 residues long. In nucleotides, the CDR3 is TGCAGCGTAGAAGGACTAGCGGAACACAATGAGCAGTTCTTC. This sequence encodes CSVEGLAEHNEQFF.

The V call is TRBV7-9, the J call TRBJ2-5; the D is unclear. This CDR3 has 11 amino acids. Trimming took 8 bases from V and 5 from J, leaving 9 bases between them. Germline CDR1 and CDR2: SEHNR and FQNEAQ (reference sequence). The CDR3 region is CASQTSETQYF. The DNA for the CDR3 is TGTGCCAGCCAAACTTCGGAGACCCAGTACTTC.

The J gene is TRBJ2-7, the V gene TRBV19, with 9 nucleotides matching TRBD1. The CDR3 has 14 residues. V gave up 2 bases and J gave up 7 bases; unmatched junction bases: 6. Germline loops: CDR1 LNHDA, CDR2 SQIVND (reference sequence). The CDR3 sequence is CASSIRTGDWEQYF. CDR3 coding DNA: TGTGCCAGTAGTATACGGACAGGGGACTGGGAGCAGTACTTC.

The chain joins TRBV27 to TRBJ2-7, with D unresolved. Germline loops: CDR1 MNHEY, CDR2 SMNVEV (reference sequence). The CDR3 runs to 14 residues. V lost 4 bases, J lost 1 base, and 11 bases lay in between. CDR3 coding DNA: TGTGCCAGCAGTTGTCTCGGTGGATCCTACGAGCAGTACGTC. Translating gives CASSCLGGSYEQYV.

The V and J genes are TRBV7-8 and TRBJ1-6, with 8 positions matching TRBD1. Germline V gives CDR1 SGHVS, CDR2 FQNEAQ. CDR3 size: 16 residues. The J segment lost 0 bases and the V segment lost 5 bases, leaving 3 bases of the junction unmatched. For the CDR3, the DNA is TGTGCCAGCAGCCCAGGGGGCGACTCCTATAATTCACCCCTCCACTTT. Translated, it gives CASSPGGDSYNSPLHF.

This clone was picked up one time. The chain carries TRBV6-5 and TRBJ1-1, with TRBD1 matching 8 bases. The CDR3 loop spans 15 amino acids. V gave up 6 bases and J gave up 5 bases; unmatched junction bases: 11. CDR1 is MNHEY and CDR2 is SVGAGI in the germline V gene. The CDR3 DNA reads TGTGCCAGCAGCTTTCGGACAGGGAAGATGACTGAAGCTTTCTTT. Its translation is CASSFRTGKMTEAFF.

The genes are TRBV4-3 and TRBJ1-4; D is unresolved. V was cut by 3 bases and J by 0 bases, with 11 bases left in between. Germline CDR1 LGHNA, CDR2 YSLEER. The CDR3 runs 16 residues. CDR3 protein: CASSQDVGPTNEKLFF. Written as DNA, the CDR3 is TGCGCCAGCAGCCAGGACGTAGGGCCAACTAATGAAAAACTGTTTTTT.

The rearrangement uses TRBV9 and TRBJ1-2; 8 nucleotides line up with TRBD1. CDR1 is SGDLS, CDR2 YYNGEE, per germline. The J segment lost 8 bases and the V segment lost 3 bases, leaving 3 bases of the junction unmatched. The CDR3 loop spans 12 amino acids. The CDR3 region is CASSATGDGYTF. Here the CDR3 DNA reads TGTGCCAGCAGCGCGACAGGGGACGGCTACACCTTC.

The rearrangement links TRBV5-1 to TRBJ2-5; TRBD1 matches 7 bases. This CDR3 has 17 amino acids. Germline-derived CDR1 and CDR2 are SGHRS and YFSETQ. The V segment lost 0 bases and the J segment 2 bases; nucleotides outside the gene matches: 10. CDR3 nucleotides: TGCGCCAGCAGCTTGGGCTCTGGTAGGGGGCTGCAAGAGACCCAGTACTTC. Its translation: CASSLGSGRGLQETQYF.

This clone rates as medium-sized (0.01 to 0.1%). The chain carries TRBV5-1 and TRBJ1-2; tentatively, D is TRBD1 (6 bases). The CDR3 spans 16 residues. Per the germline V gene, CDR1 is SGHRS and CDR2 is YFSETQ. Trimming shortened V by 4 bases and J by 3 bases, and 19 bases separated the two germline ends. CDR3 protein: CASSLRTGRPDYGYTF. The CDR3 DNA is TGCGCCAGCAGCCTGCGTACAGGGCGCCCGGACTATGGCTACACCTTC.

J is TRBJ1-1 and V is TRBV28; D perhaps matches TRBD1 (5 bases). Germline V gene lookup returns CDR1 MDHEN and CDR2 SYDVKM. The CDR3 totals 16 residues. V dropped 5 bases and J dropped 0 bases, with 16 bases sitting between them. The DNA for the CDR3 is TGTGCCAGCAGTGAGCTAGGGGATATGATGAACACTGAAGCTTTCTTT. It translates to CASSELGDMMNTEAFF.

This clone was observed once. CDR3 bases: TGTGCCAGCAGCCAAGGGGGGGACCCGACTGAAGCTTTCTTT. Residues: CASSQGGDPTEAFF. This chain links TRBV9 with TRBJ1-1, with D tentatively TRBD1 (6 bases). V was shortened by 4 bases and J by 5 bases, with 15 bases between the two germline ends. This CDR3 is built from 14 residues. Germline V gene lookup returns CDR1 SGDLS and CDR2 YYNGEE.

This chain joins TRBV19 and TRBJ1-1, with a weak D call TRBD1 (6 bases). V was trimmed by 5 bases and J by 11 bases, leaving 18 bases between them. CDR1 is LNHDA and CDR2 is SQIVND in the germline V gene (reference sequence). The CDR3 runs to 13 residues. The CDR3 region has the DNA TGTGCCAGTAGTCTCCGGGCGGGGGCTAAGGCTTTCTTT. It yields the protein CASSLRAGAKAFF.

The V and J genes are TRBV15 and TRBJ1-6; D unclear. The length of the CDR3 is 14 residues. Per germline, CDR1 LNHNV and CDR2 YYDKDF (reference sequence). Trimming removed 0 bases from V and 6 bases from J, with 6 bases in between. As DNA, the CDR3 is TGTGCCACCAGCAGAGATTCCCCTAATTCACCCCTCCACTTT. Translated: CATSRDSPNSPLHF.

CDR3 nucleotide sequence: TGTGCCAGTAGTAACCGCCAGGGAGCCGGCGATACGCAGTATTTT. It is translated as CASSNRQGAGDTQYF. The rearrangement uses TRBV19 and TRBJ2-3; D may match TRBD1 or TRBD2 (5 bases each). V was pared by 4 bases and J by 6 bases, with 17 bases between. Per germline, CDR1 LNHDA and CDR2 SQIVND (reference sequence). The length of the CDR3 is 15 residues.

The chain uses TRBV5-1 and TRBJ1-1, with 8 bases that match TRBD1. From germline, CDR1 is SGHRS and CDR2 YFSETQ. The CDR3 sequence is 14 residues long. Losses at the gene ends were 3 bases for V and 6 bases for J; bases not matched to a gene: 7. The CDR3 protein is CASSSWTGKAEAFF. The CDR3 nucleotides are TGCGCCAGCAGCTCATGGACAGGGAAGGCTGAAGCTTTCTTT.